Sequencing of this T cell receptor beta chain was carried out in a study of shared T cell receptors in the human thymus. In germline, CDR1 is LGHNA, CDR2 YNFKEQ. Trimming pared 0 bases from V and 6 bases from J, leaving 15 bases between. The CDR3 covers 16 residues. Assay: immunoSEQ multiplex PCR; the TCRdb copy retains only in-frame clones and omits some. The sample lists about 660,000 clones, 88% seen once, with 0.0095% to 0.011% in the top ten. These data also featured in a second study, about human thymus T cells. That investigation notes: Having surgery to correct congenital heart defects, healthy Finnish infants acted as the donors. The source of the thymus tissue was resections taken during corrective heart surgery.

Sequencing was carried out using thymocytes. This receptor was obtained from a boy less than two years old with a congenital heart defect. The genes are TRBV4-2 and TRBJ2-1, with D possibly being TRBD2 (6 bases). Here the CDR3 reads CASSQDWAGPSNEQFF. For the CDR3, the DNA is TGTGCCAGCAGCCAAGATTGGGCGGGGCCCTCCAATGAGCAGTTCTTC.